The sequence of this T cell receptor (beta chain) was determined in a study of blood T cell repertoires in COVID-19. Study background: Collection of acute and convalescent COVID-19 samples took place in the United States, Italy and Spain. PBMCs, B-cell-depleted T cells, or T cells were the source of the cDNA or gDNA that made up the material.

CDR1 is SGHTS and CDR2 is YDEGEE in the germline V gene. CDR3 length: 16 amino acids. V lost 4 bases, J lost 2 bases, and 5 bases stayed unmatched. Original processing methods: Using reference gene primer amplification, nucleated cell counts were estimated. Generated by immunoSEQ multiplex PCR, the TCRdb table keeps only in-frame clones and is missing some. From that table come the V and J calls and clone size; the DNA was used to work out D and trimming. The sample shows approximately 290,000 clones, roughly 90% of them seen only once. The receptor comes from a man aged 25 to 45 with acute or convalescent COVID-19. V and J are TRBV5-8 and TRBJ2-2, with 10 bases matching TRBD1. Sequencing was done on a sample of peripheral blood. The CDR3 coding sequence is TGTGCCAGCAGCAAGGGACAGGGGACAAACACCGGGGAGCTGTTTTTT. It specifies CASSKGQGTNTGELFF.